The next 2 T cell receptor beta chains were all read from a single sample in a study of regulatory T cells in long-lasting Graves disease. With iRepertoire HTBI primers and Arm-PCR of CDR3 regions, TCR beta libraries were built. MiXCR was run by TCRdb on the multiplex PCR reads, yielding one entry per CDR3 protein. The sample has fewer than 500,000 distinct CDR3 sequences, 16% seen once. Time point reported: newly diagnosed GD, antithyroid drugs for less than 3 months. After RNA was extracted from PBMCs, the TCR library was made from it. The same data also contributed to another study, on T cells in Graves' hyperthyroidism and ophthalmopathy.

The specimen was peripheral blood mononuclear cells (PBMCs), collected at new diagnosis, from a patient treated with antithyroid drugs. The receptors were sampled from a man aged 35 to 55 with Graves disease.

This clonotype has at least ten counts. The CDR3 reads CASSRTDATNEKLFF. In DNA, the CDR3 is TGCGCCAGCAGCCGGACAGATGCAACTAATGAAAAACTGTTTTTT. This chain uses TRBV5-1 with TRBJ1-4; tentative D call: TRBD1 (6 bases). V lost 4 bases to trimming and J lost 0 bases, with 10 bases between them. CDR1 and CDR2 from the germline V gene are SGHRS and YFSETQ. The CDR3 contains 15 residues.

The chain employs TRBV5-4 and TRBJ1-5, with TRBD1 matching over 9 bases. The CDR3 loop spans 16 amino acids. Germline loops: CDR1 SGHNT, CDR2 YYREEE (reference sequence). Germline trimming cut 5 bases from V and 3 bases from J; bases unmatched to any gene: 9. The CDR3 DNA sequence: TGTGCCAGCAGTATCGGGACAGGGCGAGACAATCAGCCCCAGCATTTT. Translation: CASSIGTGRDNQPQHF.